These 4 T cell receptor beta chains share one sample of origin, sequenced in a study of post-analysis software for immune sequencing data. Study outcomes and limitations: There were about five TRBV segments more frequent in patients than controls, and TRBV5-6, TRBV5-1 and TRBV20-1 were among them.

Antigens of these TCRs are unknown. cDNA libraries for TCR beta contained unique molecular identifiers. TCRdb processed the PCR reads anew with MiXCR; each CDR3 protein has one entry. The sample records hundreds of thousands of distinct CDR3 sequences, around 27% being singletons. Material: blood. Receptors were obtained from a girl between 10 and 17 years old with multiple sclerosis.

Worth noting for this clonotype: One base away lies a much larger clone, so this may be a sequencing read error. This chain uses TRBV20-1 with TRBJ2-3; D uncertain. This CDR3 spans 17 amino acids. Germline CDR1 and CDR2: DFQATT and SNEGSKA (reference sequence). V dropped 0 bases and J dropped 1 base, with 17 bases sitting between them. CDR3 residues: CSARDLRVVGGTDTQYF. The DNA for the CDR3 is TGCAGTGCTAGAGATCTCCGTGTAGTGGGCGGCACAGATACGCAGTATTTT.

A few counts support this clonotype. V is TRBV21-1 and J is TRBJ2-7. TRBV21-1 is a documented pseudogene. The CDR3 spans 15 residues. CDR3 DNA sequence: TGTGCCAGCAGAATTGGGATCCGAAGCTCCTACGAGCAGTACTTC. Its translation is CASRIGIRSSYEQYF.

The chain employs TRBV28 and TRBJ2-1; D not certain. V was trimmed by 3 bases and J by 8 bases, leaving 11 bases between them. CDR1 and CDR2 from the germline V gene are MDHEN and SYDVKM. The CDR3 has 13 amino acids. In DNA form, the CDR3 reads TGTGCCAGCAGTTTCGACCGAACGGATGAGCAGTTCTTC. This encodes CASSFDRTDEQFF.

In DNA form, the CDR3 reads TGTGCCAGCAGTCTAGGGACGGTTAGCAATCAGCCCCAGCATTTT. This encodes CASSLGTVSNQPQHF. The rearrangement uses TRBV28 and TRBJ1-5; weak D call: TRBD1 (5 bases). The CDR3 loop spans 15 amino acids. Per the germline V gene, CDR1 is MDHEN and CDR2 is SYDVKM. Trimming took 5 bases from V and 0 from J, leaving 11 bases between them.